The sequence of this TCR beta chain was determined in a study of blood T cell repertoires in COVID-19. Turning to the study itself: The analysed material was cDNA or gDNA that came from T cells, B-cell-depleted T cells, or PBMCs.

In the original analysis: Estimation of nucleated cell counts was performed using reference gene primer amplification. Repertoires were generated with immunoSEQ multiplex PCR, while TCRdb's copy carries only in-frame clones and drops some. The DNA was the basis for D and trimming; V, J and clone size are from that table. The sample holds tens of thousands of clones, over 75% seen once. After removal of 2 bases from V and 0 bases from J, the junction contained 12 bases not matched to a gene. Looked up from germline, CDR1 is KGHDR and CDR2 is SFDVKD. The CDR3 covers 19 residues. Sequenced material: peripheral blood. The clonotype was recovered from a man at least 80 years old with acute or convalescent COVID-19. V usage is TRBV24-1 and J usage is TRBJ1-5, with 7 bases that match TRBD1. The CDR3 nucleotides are TGTGCCACCAGTGATTCCGGACATTCGGGACAGATTAGCAATCAGCCCCAGCATTTT. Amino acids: CATSDSGHSGQISNQPQHF.